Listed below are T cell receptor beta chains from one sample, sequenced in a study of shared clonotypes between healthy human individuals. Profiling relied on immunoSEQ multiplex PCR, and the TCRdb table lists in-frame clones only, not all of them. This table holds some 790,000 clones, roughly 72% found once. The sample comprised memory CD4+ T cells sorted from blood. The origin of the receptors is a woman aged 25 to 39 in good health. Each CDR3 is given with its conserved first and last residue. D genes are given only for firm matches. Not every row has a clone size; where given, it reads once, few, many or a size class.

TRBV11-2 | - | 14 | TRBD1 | CASSAGTGDYEQYF
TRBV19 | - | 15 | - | CASSISHTSNQPQHF
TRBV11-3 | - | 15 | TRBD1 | CASSSGQGMDYEQYF
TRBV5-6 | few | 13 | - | CASSLQGGQPQHF
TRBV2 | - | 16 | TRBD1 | CASSQGQGIVLGEQYF
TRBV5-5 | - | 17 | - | CASSLGYRTYSGNTIYF
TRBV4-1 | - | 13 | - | CASSRTVITEAFF
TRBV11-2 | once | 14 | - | CASSLGRVTDTQYF
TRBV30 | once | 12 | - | CAWSGERYEQYF
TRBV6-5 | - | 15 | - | CASSWELGSGNTIYF
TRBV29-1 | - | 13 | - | CSACVGVQETQYF
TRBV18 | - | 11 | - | CASSNGNTIYF
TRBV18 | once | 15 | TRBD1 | CASYQQGAHTGELFF
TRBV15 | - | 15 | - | CATSRDRGIGEKLFF
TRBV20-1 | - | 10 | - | CSARGGRNTF
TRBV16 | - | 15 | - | CASSPMTDTYYEQYF
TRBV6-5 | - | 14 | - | CASSYSNRPTEAFF
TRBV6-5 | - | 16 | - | CASSYRPPRFAYEQYF
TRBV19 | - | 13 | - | CASSIPSNQPQHF
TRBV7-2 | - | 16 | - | CASSLVGTARADTQYF
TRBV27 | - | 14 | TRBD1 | CASSPHRGRTEAFF
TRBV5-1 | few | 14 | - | CASSLGGDYNEQFF
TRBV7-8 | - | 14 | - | CASSPDSFNQPQHF
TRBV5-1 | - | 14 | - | CASSSGVEGSPLHF
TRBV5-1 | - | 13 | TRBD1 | CASSLGTDTEAFF
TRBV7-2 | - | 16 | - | CASSLDPTRANYGYTF
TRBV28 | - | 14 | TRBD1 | CASRDRLSNQPQHF
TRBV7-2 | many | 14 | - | CASSRAPRTGELFF
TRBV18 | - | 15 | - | CASSSGMGGYQPQHF
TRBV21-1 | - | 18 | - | CASTSKGVETGACGELFF
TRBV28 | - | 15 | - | CASTDAELAKNIQYF
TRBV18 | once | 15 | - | CASSEHPGSGETQYF
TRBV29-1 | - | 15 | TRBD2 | CSVERASGSTDTQYF
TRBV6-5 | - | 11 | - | CASSNREGAFF
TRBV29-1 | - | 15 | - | CSARKYREPTYEQYF
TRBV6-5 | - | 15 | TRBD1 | CASKKQGLGNQPQHF
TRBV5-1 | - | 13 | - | CASSYGSDNEQFF
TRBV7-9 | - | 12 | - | CASSLTYNEQFF
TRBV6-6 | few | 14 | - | CASSYSSKGQPQHF
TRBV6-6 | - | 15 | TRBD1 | CASSEGQLQGYGYTF
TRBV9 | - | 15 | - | CASSVGGRDNVGYTF
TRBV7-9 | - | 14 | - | CASRQHSRGDEQFF
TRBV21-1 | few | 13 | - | CASRGTGVHEQYF